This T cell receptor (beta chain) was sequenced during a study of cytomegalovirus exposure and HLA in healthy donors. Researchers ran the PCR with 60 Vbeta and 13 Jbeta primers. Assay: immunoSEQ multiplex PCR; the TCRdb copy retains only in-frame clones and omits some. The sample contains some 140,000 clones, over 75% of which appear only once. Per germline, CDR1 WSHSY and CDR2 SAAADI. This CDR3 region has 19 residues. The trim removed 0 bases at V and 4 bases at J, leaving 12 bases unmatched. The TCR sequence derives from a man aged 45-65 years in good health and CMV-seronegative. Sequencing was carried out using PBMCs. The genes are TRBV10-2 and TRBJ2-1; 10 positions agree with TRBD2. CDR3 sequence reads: CASSESPSGSWAIYNEQFF. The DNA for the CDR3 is TGCGCCAGCAGTGAGTCCCCTAGCGGGAGTTGGGCCATATACAATGAGCAGTTCTTC.